This T cell receptor beta chain was observed in a study of regulatory T cells. A couple of CD3G-deficient patients had more severe autoimmunity; all had some. Patients, 2 to 39 years old, had expanded memory T-cell proportions. Regulatory (CD25-high CD127-low) and conventional (CD25-low CD127-high) CD4+ T cells were sorted separately. General study findings and limits: Hydrophobic residues at CDR3 positions 6 and 7 were enriched in conventional CD4+ T cells of CD3G-deficient patients. Patient repertoires had restricted TRB V-J pairs and skewed V and J usage, most in Tregs.

Primers: 52 TRBV forward and 13 TRBJ reverse. Method: immunoSEQ multiplex PCR; TCRdb's copy keeps in-frame clones and lacks some. The sample holds over 30,000 clones; roughly 93% are singletons and the top ten take around 0.98%. A note on this clone: Its antigen is as yet unknown.

The length of the CDR3 is 16 residues. Sequenced sample: conventional CD4+ T cells sorted from blood. This sequence originates from a child aged 2-15 years with CD3G deficiency. The chain employs TRBV21-1 and TRBJ1-6. TRBV21-1 constitutes a pseudogene. CDR3 in amino acids: CASSSHPDSGNSPLHF. CDR3 sequence (DNA): TGTGCCAGCAGCTCCCACCCCGACAGCGGAAATTCACCCCTCCACTTT.